The 26 T cell receptor beta chains below come from one sample, sequenced in a study of T cell responses to AZD1222 COVID-19 vaccine. Profiling relied on immunoSEQ multiplex PCR, and the TCRdb table lists in-frame clones only, not all of them. This sample yields 100,000 or so clones, of which 91% are seen a single time; over 3.5% belongs to the top ten. The sequencing used peripheral blood, collected on day 0 of AZD1222 vaccination. Receptors were obtained from an adult in good health.

For this clone: Germline and junction disagree at one end, which may indicate a read error. The CDR3 DNA sequence: TGTGCTAGCAGCTTAGGCGTAGGCACTGAAGCTTTCTTT. Translating it yields CASSLGVGTEAFF. This rearrangement joins TRBV7-7 to TRBJ1-1; D gene uncertain. The CDR3 covers 13 residues. CDR1 SSHAT and CDR2 FNYEAQ come from the germline V gene (reference sequence).

This clone appeared a single time. Other DNA sequences within the sample encode an identical CDR3. The chain couples TRBV7-2 to TRBJ2-2, with TRBD1 as a possible D gene (5 bases). The CDR3 is made up of 13 amino acids. Germline V gene sequence: CDR1 SGHTA, CDR2 FQGNSA. V lost 2 bases and J lost 4, with 5 bases in between. The CDR3 nucleotides are TGTGCCAGCAGCTTACAGGGCACCGGGGAGCTGTTTTTT. Translated, it gives CASSLQGTGELFF.

The rearrangement uses TRBV5-1 and TRBJ2-7; 10 bases fit TRBD1. CDR3 length equals 15 residues. V shed 2 bases, J shed 3 bases, and the junction held 5 bases outside the gene matches. Germline values: CDR1 SGHRS, CDR2 YFSETQ. CDR3 in amino acids: CASSFLGTGDYEQYF. The CDR3 coding sequence is TGCGCCAGCAGCTTCCTCGGGACAGGGGACTACGAGCAGTACTTC.

The chain is built from TRBV4-1 and TRBJ1-4, with a possible D match to TRBD1 (5 bases). Per the germline V gene, CDR1 is MGHRA and CDR2 is YSYEKL. CDR3 size: 19 residues. Trimming shortened V by 0 bases and J by 3 bases, and 20 bases separated the two germline ends. For the CDR3, the DNA is TGCGCCAGCAGCCAAGAGGTAGATGGCAGGGTTAGCCCTAATGAAAAACTGTTTTTT. Amino acid sequence: CASSQEVDGRVSPNEKLFF.

This clone was detected a few times. The chain uses TRBV7-8 and TRBJ2-7; D gene unclear. V lost 5 bases and J lost 3, with 8 bases in between. This CDR3 has 12 residues. Germline CDR1 and CDR2: SGHVS and FQNEAQ. As DNA, the CDR3 is TGTGCCAGCAGCCGTGGGATCTACGAGCAGTACTTC. Translating it yields CASSRGIYEQYF.

This chain joins TRBV3-1 (or the pseudogene TRBV3-2) and TRBJ1-2; D is uncertain. The CDR3 loop spans 14 amino acids. Trimming took off 4 bases at V and 1 base at J, with 10 bases between the two ends. Germline values: CDR1 LGHDT, CDR2 YNNKEL (reference sequence). In nucleotides, the CDR3 is TGTGCCAGCAGCCTTCGGACTGTTAACTATGGCTACACCTTC. This gives the protein CASSLRTVNYGYTF.

This sequence joins TRBV5-1 and TRBJ2-1, with 7 bases identical to TRBD1. The CDR3 is 14 residues long. The V gene's germline CDR1 is SGHRS and CDR2 YFSETQ. The J segment lost 9 bases and the V segment lost 0 bases, leaving 6 bases of the junction unmatched. The CDR3 reads CASSLERGPGEQFF. The CDR3 coding sequence is TGCGCCAGCAGCTTGGAAAGGGGGCCTGGTGAGCAGTTCTTC.

The chain carries TRBV6-5 and TRBJ1-2, with D hard to call. The CDR3 spans 14 residues. Germline CDR1 and CDR2: MNHEY and SVGAGI. The V gene lost 4 bases and the J gene lost 3 bases, with 12 bases spanning the gap. CDR3 nucleotide sequence: TGTGCCAGCAGTTCTCCCGCCGGGTACTATGGCTACACCTTC. Translating gives CASSSPAGYYGYTF.

This clone was counted once. V and J are TRBV30 and TRBJ1-1; D is unresolved. Per germline, CDR1 GTSNPN and CDR2 SVGIG (reference sequence). The V and J ends lost 0 bases and 0 bases respectively, with 14 bases between them. The CDR3 sequence is 16 residues long. The CDR3 DNA follows: TGTGCCTGGAGTGTTGCTACAGTAATAATGAACACTGAAGCTTTCTTT. Encoded protein: CAWSVATVIMNTEAFF.

The V call is TRBV2, the J call TRBJ1-2, with 7 positions matching TRBD1. Germline loops: CDR1 SNHLY, CDR2 FYNNEI. V lost 7 bases, J lost 6 bases, and 8 bases stayed unmatched. The CDR3 covers 13 residues. For the CDR3, the DNA is TGTGCCAGCAAGTTTGACAGGGTAGATGGCTACACCTTC. Amino acids: CASKFDRVDGYTF.

J is TRBJ1-6 and V is TRBV4-1; 7 bases line up with TRBD1. Germline values: CDR1 MGHRA, CDR2 YSYEKL. The CDR3 loop spans 15 amino acids. The ends lost 0 bases at V and 9 bases at J; junction bases unmatched: 5. The CDR3 loop is CASSQEKGAASPLHF. The CDR3 coding sequence is TGCGCCAGCAGCCAAGAGAAGGGGGCGGCTTCACCCCTCCACTTT.

The genes are TRBV18 and TRBJ1-2; D call uncertain. From germline, CDR1 is KGHSH and CDR2 LQKENI. CDR3 length equals 15 residues. V lost 0 bases and J lost 2, with 10 bases in between. CDR3 sequence (DNA): TGTGCCAGCTCACCACCGATATTAAACAACTATGGCTACACCTTC. Its protein product is CASSPPILNNYGYTF.

The chain combines TRBV24-1 with TRBJ2-3, with 11 nucleotides matching TRBD1. V shed 3 bases and J 4 bases; nucleotides not matched to a gene: 5. From germline, CDR1 is KGHDR and CDR2 SFDVKD. The CDR3 contains 16 residues. CDR3 sequence reads: CATSDRTGGAADTQYF. As DNA, the CDR3 is TGTGCCACCAGTGATCGGACAGGGGGCGCGGCAGATACGCAGTATTTT.

This clone occurred once. The chain couples TRBV14 to TRBJ1-6; 8 bases are a match to TRBD1. Germline loops: CDR1 SGHDN, CDR2 FVKESK. The CDR3 has 18 amino acids. Trimming at V came to 0 bases and at J to 8 bases, leaving 12 bases not matched to a gene. This CDR3 reads CASSQERQGTTKHSPLHF. The CDR3 DNA reads as TGTGCCAGCAGCCAAGAGCGACAGGGGACGACAAAACATTCACCCCTCCACTTT.

The V gene is TRBV7-2, the J gene TRBJ1-1, with D perhaps matching TRBD1 (5 bases). The V end was cut by 2 bases, the J end by 4 bases, with 11 bases between. The CDR3 extends over 14 amino acids. The germline V gene encodes CDR1 SGHTA and CDR2 FQGNSA. CDR3 sequence (DNA): TGTGCCAGCAGCTTATGGGACGGAGCCACTGAAGCTTTCTTT. This translates into CASSLWDGATEAFF.

The chain links TRBV7-2 to TRBJ2-7; TRBD2 matches at 8 bases. There are 15 residues in the CDR3. Germline V gene lookup returns CDR1 SGHTA and CDR2 FQGNSA. V was clipped by 4 bases and J by 1 base; unmatched bases: 6. The CDR3: CASSSRTSGSYEQYF. In nucleotides, the CDR3 is TGTGCCAGCAGCTCTCGCACTAGCGGTTCCTACGAGCAGTACTTC.

V gene TRBV19 combines with J gene TRBJ1-2; 9 bases fit TRBD1. The germline CDR1 and CDR2 sequences are LNHDA and SQIVND (reference sequence). V trimming: 5 bases; J trimming: 6 bases; junction bases outside the gene matches: 10. CDR3 length equals 15 residues. The CDR3 loop reads CASSGQDRGIHGYTF. As DNA, the CDR3 is TGTGCCAGTAGTGGACAAGACAGGGGGATTCATGGCTACACCTTC.

CDR3 nucleotides: TGCGCCAGCAGCCCCGGACAGGGGGCGTTTGGCTACACCTTC. Translating it yields CASSPGQGAFGYTF. The chain uses TRBV5-1 and TRBJ1-2; TRBD1 matches 11 bases. Germline trimming cut 4 bases from V and 7 bases from J; bases unmatched to any gene: 6. CDR3 size: 14 residues. Germline V gene lookup returns CDR1 SGHRS and CDR2 YFSETQ.

The chain carries TRBV7-8 and TRBJ2-2; 8 bases match TRBD1. The V and J ends lost 1 base and 3 bases, in that order; junction bases with no gene match: 1. The CDR3 has 15 residues. Germline lookup yields CDR1 SGHVS and CDR2 FQNEAQ. This CDR3 is CASSLVRGHTGELFF. CDR3 in DNA: TGTGCCAGCAGCTTAGTCAGGGGGCACACCGGGGAGCTGTTTTTT.

The chain uses TRBV30 and TRBJ2-1, with a weak D call TRBD2 (6 bases). Trimming pared 5 bases from V and 1 base from J, leaving 18 bases between. Germline values: CDR1 GTSNPN, CDR2 SVGIG (reference sequence). The CDR3 loop spans 16 amino acids. CDR3 DNA: TGTGCCTGGGTTAGAGAGGGAGGTTTTTCCTACAATGAGCAGTTCTTC. Amino acid sequence: CAWVREGGFSYNEQFF.

This chain uses TRBV28 with TRBJ1-5, with 8 bases aligning to TRBD1. The germline CDR1 and CDR2 sequences are MDHEN and SYDVKM. The CDR3 sequence is 13 residues long. J was trimmed by 6 bases and V by 8 bases; bases with no gene match: 6. The CDR3 nucleotides read TGTGCCAGCGCTGGACAGGGCGGTCAGCCCCAGCATTTT. It specifies CASAGQGGQPQHF.

V usage is TRBV7-2 and J usage is TRBJ1-6; D gene ambiguous. Germline V gene lookup returns CDR1 SGHTA and CDR2 FQGNSA. V was clipped by 4 bases and J by 7 bases, with 14 bases between them. The CDR3 sequence is 15 residues long. DNA for the CDR3: TGTGCCAGCAGCTCCCCGGGCCATGTAAATTCACCCCTCCACTTT. Its translation: CASSSPGHVNSPLHF.

The J gene is TRBJ1-1, the V gene TRBV6-2 or TRBV6-3; D may be TRBD1 (5 bases). V was pared by 0 bases and J by 4 bases, with 12 bases between. The CDR3 has 15 residues. Germline V gene data show CDR1 as MNHEY and CDR2 as SVGEGT. In nucleotides, the CDR3 is TGTGCCAGCAGTTACTCGGGGGTCTGGGGCACTGAAGCTTTCTTT. This gives the protein CASSYSGVWGTEAFF.

V usage is TRBV4-1 and J usage is TRBJ2-7; 11 bases line up with TRBD1. The CDR3 length is 16 residues. V shed 1 base and J 7 bases; nucleotides not matched to a gene: 9. Per the germline V gene, CDR1 is MGHRA and CDR2 is YSYEKL. The CDR3 reads CASSQAGGQGAREQYF. CDR3 DNA: TGCGCCAGCAGCCAAGCAGGCGGACAGGGGGCGCGGGAGCAGTACTTC.

This clone appeared a few times. The V call is TRBV6-5, the J call TRBJ1-4; D gene ambiguous. V was trimmed by 5 bases and J by 8 bases, leaving 3 bases between them. The CDR3 runs 10 residues. CDR1 and CDR2 from the germline V gene are MNHEY and SVGAGI. CDR3 region: CASSLEKLFF. The DNA of the CDR3 is TGTGCCAGCAGTCTGGAAAAACTGTTTTTT.

About this clone itself: Different DNA sequences within this sample yield the same CDR3. The V gene is TRBV5-1, the J gene TRBJ2-1, with 13 bases fitting TRBD2. The CDR3 runs 15 residues. J gave up 4 bases and V 4 bases, and 2 bases lay outside the gene matches. The germline gives CDR1 SGHRS, CDR2 YFSETQ. CDR3 region: CASSRTSGGYNEQFF. The CDR3 region has the DNA TGCGCCAGCAGCCGGACTAGCGGGGGTTACAATGAGCAGTTCTTC.